This T cell receptor beta chain appears in the sequencing data of a study of blood T cell repertoires in COVID-19. Study background: The study drew acute and convalescent COVID-19 samples from the United States, Italy and Spain. PBMCs, B-cell-depleted T cells, or T cells were the source of the cDNA or gDNA that made up the material.

How the authors handled the data: Estimation of nucleated cell counts relied on the amplification of reference gene primers. The assay was immunoSEQ multiplex PCR, and TCRdb's table has in-frame clones only and misses some. That table furnishes V, J and clone size, whereas the DNA furnished D and trimming. This sample carries roughly 200,000 clones, around nine tenths of them seen once, and the ten largest clones take 20% to 25%. The sequencing sample was made of peripheral blood. The receptor was derived from a man in his fifties or sixties with active or convalescent COVID-19.

In DNA, the CDR3 is TGCGCCAGCAGTGCGGGGACTCTCTTGGAGACCCAGTACTTC. Its protein is CASSAGTLLETQYF. V and J are TRBV10-2 and TRBJ2-5, with D possibly TRBD2 on 6 matching bases. The CDR3 is made up of 14 amino acids. Per germline, CDR1 WSHSY and CDR2 SAAADI. V gave up 4 bases and J gave up 5 bases, with 14 bases separating them.